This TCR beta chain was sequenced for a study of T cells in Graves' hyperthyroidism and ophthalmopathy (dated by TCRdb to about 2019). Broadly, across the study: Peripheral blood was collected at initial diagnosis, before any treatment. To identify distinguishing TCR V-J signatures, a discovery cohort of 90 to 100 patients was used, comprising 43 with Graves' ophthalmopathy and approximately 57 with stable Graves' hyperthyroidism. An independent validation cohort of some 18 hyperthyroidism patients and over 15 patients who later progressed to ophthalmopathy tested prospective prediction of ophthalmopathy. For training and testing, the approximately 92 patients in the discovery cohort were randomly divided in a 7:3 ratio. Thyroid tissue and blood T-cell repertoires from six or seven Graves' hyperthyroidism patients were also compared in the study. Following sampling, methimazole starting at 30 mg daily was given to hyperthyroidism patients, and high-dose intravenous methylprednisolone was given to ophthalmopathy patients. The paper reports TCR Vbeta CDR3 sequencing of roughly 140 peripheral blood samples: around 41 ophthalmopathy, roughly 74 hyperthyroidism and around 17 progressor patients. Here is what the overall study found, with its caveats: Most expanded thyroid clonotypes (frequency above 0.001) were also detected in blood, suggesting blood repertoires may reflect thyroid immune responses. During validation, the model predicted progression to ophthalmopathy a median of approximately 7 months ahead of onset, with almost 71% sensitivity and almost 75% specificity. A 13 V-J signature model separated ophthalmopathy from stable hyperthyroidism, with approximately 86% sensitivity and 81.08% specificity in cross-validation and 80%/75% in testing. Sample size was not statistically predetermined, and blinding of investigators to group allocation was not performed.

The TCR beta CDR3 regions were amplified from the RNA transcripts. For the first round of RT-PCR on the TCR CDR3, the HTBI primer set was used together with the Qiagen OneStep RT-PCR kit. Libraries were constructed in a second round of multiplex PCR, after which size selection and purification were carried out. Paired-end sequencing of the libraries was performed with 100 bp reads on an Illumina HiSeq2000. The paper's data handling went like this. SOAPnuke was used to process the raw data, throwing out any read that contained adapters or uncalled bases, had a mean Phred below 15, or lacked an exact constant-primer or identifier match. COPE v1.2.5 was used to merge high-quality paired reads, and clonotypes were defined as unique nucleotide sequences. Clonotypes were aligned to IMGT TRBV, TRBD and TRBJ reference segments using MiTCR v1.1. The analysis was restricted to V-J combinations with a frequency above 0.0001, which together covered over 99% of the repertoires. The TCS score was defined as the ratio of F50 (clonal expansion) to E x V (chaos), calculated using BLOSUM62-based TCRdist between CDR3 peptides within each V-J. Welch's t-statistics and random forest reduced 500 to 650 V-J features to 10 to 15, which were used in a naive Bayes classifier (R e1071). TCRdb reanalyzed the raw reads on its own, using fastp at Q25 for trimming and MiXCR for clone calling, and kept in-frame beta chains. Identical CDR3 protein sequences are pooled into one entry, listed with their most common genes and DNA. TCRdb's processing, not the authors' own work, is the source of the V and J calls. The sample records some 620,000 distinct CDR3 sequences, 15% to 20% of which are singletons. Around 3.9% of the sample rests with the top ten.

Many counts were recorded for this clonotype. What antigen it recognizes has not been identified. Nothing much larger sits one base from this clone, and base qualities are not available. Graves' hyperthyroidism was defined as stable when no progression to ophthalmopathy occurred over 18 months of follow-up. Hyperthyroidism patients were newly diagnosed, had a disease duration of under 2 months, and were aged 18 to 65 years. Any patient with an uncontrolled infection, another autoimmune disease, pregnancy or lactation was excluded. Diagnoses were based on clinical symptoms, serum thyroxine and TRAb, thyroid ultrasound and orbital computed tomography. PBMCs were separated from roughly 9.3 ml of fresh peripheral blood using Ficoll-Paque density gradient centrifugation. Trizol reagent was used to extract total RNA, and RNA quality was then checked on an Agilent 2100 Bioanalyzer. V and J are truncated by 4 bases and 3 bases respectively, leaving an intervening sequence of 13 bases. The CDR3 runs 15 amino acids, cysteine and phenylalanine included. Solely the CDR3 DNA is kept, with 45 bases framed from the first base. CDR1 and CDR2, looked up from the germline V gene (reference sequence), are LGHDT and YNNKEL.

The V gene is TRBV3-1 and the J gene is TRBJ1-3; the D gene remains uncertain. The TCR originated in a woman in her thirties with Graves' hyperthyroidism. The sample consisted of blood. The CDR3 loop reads CASSPRGAGGNTIYF. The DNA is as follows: TGTGCCAGCAGCCCCCGGGGAGCGGGTGGAAACACCATATATTTT.